A selection of T cell receptor beta chains follows, all from one sample in a study of T cell changes during pregnancy in multiple sclerosis. Sequencing used immunoSEQ multiplex PCR; TCRdb keeps in-frame clones, though not all of them. Seen here are approximately 23,000 clones, approximately 90% observed once, and the top ten hold under 8%. Here the sequenced sample was CD8+ T cells from peripheral blood mononuclear cells, taken in the first trimester of pregnancy. Source of these receptors: a female donor with multiple sclerosis, enrolled in a pregnancy study. The CDR3 runs from the conserved cysteine through the conserved F or W. Each record gives: J gene, clone size, V gene, D gene, CDR3 DNA, CDR3 protein. A D gene is named only where the DNA matches it firmly. Rows may omit the clone size; those that give it use once, few, many or a size class.

TRBJ2-1,-,TRBV27,-,TGTGCCAGCAGTTTAGGGCAGCCAGACTACAATGAGCAGTTCTTC,CASSLGQPDYNEQFF
TRBJ2-7,-,TRBV27,TRBD2,TGTGCCAGCACCCGCGGGACTAGCGGGAAGTACGAGCAGTACTTC,CASTRGTSGKYEQYF
TRBJ2-1,-,TRBV27,TRBD1,TGTGCCAGCAGTTCCCAGGGGGCCGGCAATGGAAGGCAGTTCTTC,CASSSQGAGNGRQFF
TRBJ2-4,once,TRBV5-6,-,TGTGCCAGCAGCCCCAGGCGAAAAAACATTCAGTACTTC,CASSPRRKNIQYF
TRBJ1-1,-,TRBV6-5,-,TGTGCCAGCAGTTACTCCCCTTCGGGCACTGAAGCTTTCTTT,CASSYSPSGTEAFF
TRBJ2-2,-,TRBV9,TRBD2,TGTGCCAGCAGCGGTAGCGGGGTGGTCGGGGAGCTGTTTTTT,CASSGSGVVGELFF
TRBJ2-1,-,TRBV4-2,-,TGTGCCAGCAGCCAAGTAATCGGGGGTTCCTACAATGAGCAGTTCTTC,CASSQVIGGSYNEQFF
TRBJ2-7,-,TRBV27,-,TGTGCCAGCAGTTTAAGGGGTTCCCACGAGCAGTACTTC,CASSLRGSHEQYF
TRBJ1-2,-,TRBV29-1,-,TGCAGCGTTAGGGAGAAAGGTTCTAACTATGGCTACACCTTC,CSVREKGSNYGYTF
TRBJ2-1,-,TRBV29-1,TRBD2,TGCAGCGTTGATTTACTAGCGGGACCAAATGAGCAGTTCTTC,CSVDLLAGPNEQFF
TRBJ2-2,-,TRBV4-2,TRBD2,TGTGCCAGCAGCAAGGCCCCGCTCGGAGCTAGCGGTGAAACCAAGCTGTTTTTT,CASSKAPLGASGETKLFF